This section outlines one T cell receptor beta chain sequence together with its context. This CDR3 region has 13 residues. Germline CDR1 MGHRA, CDR2 YSYEKL. Trimming took 4 bases from V and 16 from J, leaving 20 bases between them. This sample is drawn from a study of T cells in narcolepsy. Background on the study: Healthy controls were enrolled alongside patients with narcolepsy type 1 or type 2.

The table came from immunoSEQ multiplex PCR; TCRdb's copy has only in-frame clones and leaves some out. Counted here are around 25,000 clones, approximately 83% occurring once; the ten biggest clones make up approximately 0.69%. The sequence was obtained from a human donor with narcolepsy. The genes are TRBV4-1 and TRBJ2-4; either TRBD1 or TRBD2 may supply D (5 bases each). The sample taken for sequencing was CD45RA- memory CD4+ T cells from PBMCs. CDR3 region: CASSPAPGTISYF. CDR3 sequence (DNA): TGCGCCAGCAGCCCCGCCCCCGGGACCATCTCATACTTC.